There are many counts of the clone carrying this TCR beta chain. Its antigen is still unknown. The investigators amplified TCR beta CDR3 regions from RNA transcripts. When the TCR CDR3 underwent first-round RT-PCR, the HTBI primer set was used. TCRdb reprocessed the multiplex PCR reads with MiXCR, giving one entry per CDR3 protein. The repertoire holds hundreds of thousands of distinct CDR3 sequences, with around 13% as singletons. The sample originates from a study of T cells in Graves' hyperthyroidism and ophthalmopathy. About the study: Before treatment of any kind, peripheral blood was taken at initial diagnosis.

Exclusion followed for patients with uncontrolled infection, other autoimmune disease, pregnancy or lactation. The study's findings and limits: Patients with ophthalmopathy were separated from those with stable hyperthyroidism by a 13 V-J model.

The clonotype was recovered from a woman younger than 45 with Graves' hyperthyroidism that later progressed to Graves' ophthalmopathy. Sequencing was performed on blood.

For the CDR3, the DNA is TGCGCCAGCAGCCACGGAGCCGGGACAAGGGACACCGGGGAGCTGTTTTTT. This codes for CASSHGAGTRDTGELFF. This chain joins TRBV4-1 and TRBJ2-2; a possible D gene is TRBD1 (6 bases). The CDR3 sequence is 17 residues long. The V gene lost 3 bases and the J gene lost 3 bases, with 17 bases spanning the gap. The germline V gene encodes CDR1 MGHRA and CDR2 YSYEKL.